Following are 20 T cell receptor beta chains from one sample sequenced in a study of blood T cells in healthy people across ages. A second PCR of 7 to 11 cycles used a sample-barcoded 5' primer and a J-beta primer mix. Each CDR3 protein is one row after TCRdb ran MiXCR on the 5' RACE reads. The repertoire consists of 700,000 to 950,000 distinct CDR3 sequences, with roughly 64% occurring once and the leading ten covering about 20%. The sample was blood. These receptor sequences come from a man younger than 45 in good health.

V and J are TRBV20-1 and TRBJ1-2; a possible D gene is TRBD1 (5 bases). CDR1 is DFQATT and CDR2 is SNEGSKA in the germline V gene (reference sequence). The CDR3 covers 11 residues. V lost 6 bases and J lost 7, with 12 bases in between. DNA for the CDR3: TGCAGTGCCGGCCAGGGTATTGGCTACACCTTC. It is translated as CSAGQGIGYTF.

This clonotype was observed a single time. The V gene is TRBV3-1, the J gene TRBJ2-5, with D tentatively TRBD1 or TRBD2 (5 bases each). The CDR3 is made up of 16 amino acids. The V end lost 6 bases, the J end lost 2 bases, and 19 bases lay between the germline ends. Germline CDR1 and CDR2: LGHDT and YNNKEL (reference sequence). The CDR3 spells CASRHSIGAIQETQYF. The CDR3 DNA follows: TGTGCCAGCAGACACTCAATCGGGGCTATTCAAGAGACCCAGTACTTC.

This clonotype came up a few times. The J gene is TRBJ2-4, the V gene TRBV4-2; the match to TRBD1 covers 8 bases. Germline CDR1 reads LGHNA; CDR2 reads YNFKEQ. Losses at the gene ends were 1 base for V and 0 bases for J; bases not matched to a gene: 8. CDR3 size: 18 residues. This CDR3 is CASSQVWQGAVAKNIQYF. CDR3 bases: TGTGCCAGCAGCCAAGTGTGGCAGGGGGCCGTAGCCAAAAACATTCAGTACTTC.

The CDR3 DNA follows: TGTGCCATCAGGGTGGACAGGGAGACTGAAGCTTTCTTT. Protein product: CAIRVDRETEAFF. This chain uses TRBV10-3 with TRBJ1-1; 8 bases fit TRBD1. V lost 6 bases to trimming and J lost 5 bases; unmatched junction nucleotides: 5. This CDR3 has 13 amino acids. Germline lookup yields CDR1 ENHRY and CDR2 SYGVKD.

This clonotype appeared a single time. CDR3 nucleotide sequence: TGTGCCAGCAGCTTACTTCCAGGGGCGATCACCTACGAGCAGTACTTC. Residues: CASSLLPGAITYEQYF. The chain is built from TRBV7-2 and TRBJ2-4, with TRBD1 as a possible D gene (6 bases). The J call may be incorrect, as the DNA end agrees better with TRBJ2-7. The CDR3 has 16 residues. Germline V CDR1 and CDR2: SGHTA, FQGNSA.

This clonotype has more than one count but fewer than ten. V usage is TRBV29-1 and J usage is TRBJ2-3; D ambiguous. Trimming took off 1 base at V and 4 bases at J, with 9 bases between the two ends. Looked up from germline, CDR1 is SQVTM and CDR2 is ANQGSEA. This CDR3 is built from 13 residues. The CDR3 loop reads CSVEGGRPDTQYF. The CDR3 DNA sequence: TGCAGCGTTGAAGGGGGAAGGCCAGATACGCAGTATTTT.

The rearrangement joins TRBV5-1 to TRBJ2-1, with TRBD2 identical over 8 bases. Germline CDR1 reads SGHRS; CDR2 reads YFSETQ. The junction had 5 bases not matched to a gene; V was cut back by 3 bases and J by 6 bases. CDR3 length equals 14 residues. In DNA, the CDR3 is TGCGCCAGCAGCTCGGGACTAGGATTCAATGAGCAGTTCTTC. Its translation is CASSSGLGFNEQFF.

The chain is built from TRBV12-3 or TRBV12-4 and TRBJ1-4; D is unresolved. Trimming cost V 4 bases and J 7 bases, with 13 bases left between them. The CDR3 has 14 amino acids. The CDR3 bases are TGTGCCAGCAGTTCTTGGCAAGGACGTGAAAAACTGTTTTTT. Translation gives CASSSWQGREKLFF.

This rearrangement joins TRBV5-6 to TRBJ2-6, with a possible D match to TRBD2 (6 bases). Germline V gene sequence: CDR1 SGHDT, CDR2 YYEEEE. V dropped 5 bases and J dropped 0 bases, with 18 bases sitting between them. The CDR3 runs to 18 residues. CDR3 loop: CASRDAGTDSSGANVLTF. CDR3 DNA: TGTGCCAGCAGGGATGCCGGGACTGACTCCTCTGGGGCCAACGTCCTGACTTTC.

This clonotype was counted a few times. The rearrangement joins TRBV15 to TRBJ2-5; 8 bases match TRBD1. The end of the DNA fits TRBJ2-7 better, so the J call may be wrong. The CDR3 has 13 amino acids. Germline V gene lookup returns CDR1 LNHNV and CDR2 YYDKDF (reference sequence). The CDR3 loop is CATSTGQGGEQYF. The CDR3 DNA reads as TGTGCCACCAGCACCGGACAGGGTGGCGAGCAGTACTTC.

J is TRBJ2-4 and V is TRBV27; 7 bases line up with TRBD2. TRBJ2-7 matches the DNA end more closely, so the J call is doubtful. Looked up from germline, CDR1 is MNHEY and CDR2 is SMNVEV (reference sequence). The CDR3 has 14 residues. The CDR3 sequence: CASGRGGWENEQYF. CDR3 sequence (DNA): TGTGCCAGTGGTCGCGGGGGATGGGAGAACGAGCAGTACTTC.

The V call is TRBV20-1, the J call TRBJ1-6, with no clear D. CDR3 length: 14 residues. CDR1 and CDR2 (germline): DFQATT, SNEGSKA (reference sequence). Trimming removed 3 bases at V and 7 bases at J, with 13 bases between. CDR3: CSASQDGSNSPLHF. The CDR3 bases are TGCAGTGCTAGTCAGGACGGATCCAATTCACCCCTCCACTTT.

Points on this clonotype: A junction boundary mismatches the germline segment, possibly from a read error. The chain recombines TRBV6-1 with TRBJ1-5, with 9 bases matching TRBD1. CDR1 and CDR2 (germline): MNHNS, SASEGT. The CDR3 sequence is 15 residues long. CDR3 amino acids: CARHHTGQGDQPRHF. Here the CDR3 DNA reads TGTGCCAGGCATCACACGGGACAGGGTGATCAGCCCCGGCATTTT.

The chain couples TRBV9 to TRBJ2-7; D is ambiguous. The ends were cut back, 0 bases at V and 7 bases at J, with 11 bases in the middle. The CDR3 spans 13 residues. Per the germline V gene, CDR1 is SGDLS and CDR2 is YYNGEE. For the CDR3, the DNA is TGTGCCAGCAGCGTAGATGCTAGTTGGGAGCAGTACTTC. This encodes CASSVDASWEQYF.

The V call is TRBV3-1, the J call TRBJ1-1; possible D gene TRBD1, 5 bases. Germline loops: CDR1 LGHDT, CDR2 YNNKEL (reference sequence). The ends were cut back, 8 bases at V and 1 base at J, with 8 bases in the middle. The CDR3 spans 12 residues. The CDR3 DNA is TGTGCCAGCCGGGACGAGAACACTGAAGCTTTCTTT. Its translation: CASRDENTEAFF. The full variable domain, rest sourced from reference TRBV3-1 and TRBJ1-1, is DTAVSQTPKYLVTQMGNDKSIKCEQNLGHDTMYWYKQDSKKFLKIMFSYNNKELIINETVPNRFSPKSPDKAHLNLHINSLELGDSAVYFCASRDENTEAFFGQGTRLTVV.

The V and J genes are TRBV2 and TRBJ2-1; D could derive from TRBD1 or TRBD2 (5 bases each). In germline, CDR1 is SNHLY, CDR2 FYNNEI. The CDR3 is 15 amino acids. Trimming shortened V by 5 bases and J by 0 bases, and 11 bases separated the two germline ends. CDR3 sequence reads: CASSIGTSSYNEQFF. The CDR3 DNA reads as TGTGCCAGCAGTATAGGGACCAGCTCCTACAATGAGCAGTTCTTC. The full variable domain, rest sourced from reference TRBV2 and TRBJ2-1, is EPEVTQTPSHQVTQMGQEVILRCVPISNHLYFYWYRQILGQKVEFLVSFYNNEISEKSEIFDDQFSVERPDGSNFTLKIRSTKLEDSAMYFCASSIGTSSYNEQFFGPGTRLTVL.

Turning to this clonotype: A much larger clone sits a single nucleotide away, making a read error possible. The gene calls are TRBV10-3 and TRBJ2-5; unclear D gene. The CDR3 runs 13 residues. CDR1 is ENHRY, CDR2 SYGVKD, per germline. V was trimmed by 6 bases and J by 1 base, leaving 9 bases between them. The CDR3 DNA is TGTGCCATCAGCCTACTAAGCCAAGAGACCCAGTACTTC. Its translation is CAISLLSQETQYF.

This chain joins TRBV30 and TRBJ1-1; no definite D call. This CDR3 spans 15 amino acids. V lost 5 bases and J lost 8, with 24 bases in between. Germline values: CDR1 GTSNPN, CDR2 SVGIG (reference sequence). The CDR3 reads CAWSPRITGHHEAFF. The CDR3 nucleotides read TGTGCCTGGTCGCCGCGGATCACCGGGCACCACGAAGCTTTCTTT. Full variable domain (outside the CDR3, taken from reference TRBV30 and TRBJ1-1): SQTIHQWPATLVQPVGSPLSLECTVEGTSNPNLYWYRQAAGRGLQLLFYSVGIGQISSEVPQNLSASRPQDRQFILSSKKLLLSDSGFYLCAWSPRITGHHEAFFGQGTRLTVV.

The chain links TRBV6-5 to TRBJ2-3, with 8 bases matching TRBD2. Unmatched junction bases numbered 8, after V lost 6 bases and J lost 3 bases. This CDR3 comprises 15 residues. CDR1 and CDR2 (germline): MNHEY, SVGAGI. The chain's CDR3 is CASSNPGLGTDTQYF. In DNA form, the CDR3 reads TGTGCCAGCAGCAACCCGGGACTAGGGACAGATACGCAGTATTTT.

The V and J genes are TRBV4-2 and TRBJ1-2; 7 nucleotides align to TRBD1. This CDR3 has 14 residues. V shed 3 bases and J 5 bases; nucleotides not matched to a gene: 6. In germline, CDR1 is LGHNA, CDR2 YNFKEQ. The CDR3: CASSHDRAGYGYTF. DNA of the CDR3: TGTGCCAGCAGCCATGACAGGGCGGGGTATGGCTACACCTTC.